The 27 T cell receptor beta chains presented below share a single source sample, sequenced in a study of blood T cell repertoires in COVID-19. The repertoire was sequenced with immunoSEQ multiplex PCR; TCRdb's copy has only in-frame clones and lacks some. The sample holds some 87,000 clones, around 90% seen once. Specimen: peripheral blood. These receptors were collected from a woman aged 70-85 years with acute or convalescent COVID-19.

The rearrangement joins TRBV27 to TRBJ2-7; D is ambiguous. The ends were cut back, 5 bases at V and 0 bases at J, with 11 bases in the middle. The CDR3 sequence is 14 residues long. Per germline, CDR1 MNHEY and CDR2 SMNVEV (reference sequence). The CDR3 region is CASSRDRSSYEQYF. The CDR3 bases are TGTGCCAGCAGTAGAGACCGGAGCTCCTACGAGCAGTACTTC.

The chain recombines TRBV5-1 with TRBJ1-1; 7 bases agree with TRBD1. V lost 3 bases to trimming and J lost 1 base; unmatched junction nucleotides: 3. CDR1 and CDR2 from the germline V gene are SGHRS and YFSETQ. The CDR3 sequence is 14 residues long. The CDR3 DNA sequence: TGCGCCAGCAGCTCACAGGGGACGAACACTGAAGCTTTCTTT. It yields the protein CASSSQGTNTEAFF.

The rearrangement joins TRBV2 to TRBJ1-1; D gene ambiguous. Germline CDR1 and CDR2: SNHLY and FYNNEI. V was shortened by 4 bases and J by 1 base, with 10 bases between the two germline ends. The CDR3 has 14 residues. The CDR3 region is CASSAWLANTEAFF. The CDR3 coding sequence is TGTGCCAGCAGTGCTTGGCTGGCGAACACTGAAGCTTTCTTT.

V is TRBV4-2 and J is TRBJ2-5; 9 nucleotides match TRBD2. The CDR3 spans 17 residues. Per the germline V gene, CDR1 is LGHNA and CDR2 is YNFKEQ. V was pared by 2 bases and J by 1 base, with 8 bases of the junction left unmatched. The CDR3 protein is CASSQNGGGGAQETQYF. DNA of the CDR3: TGTGCCAGCAGCCAAAACGGGGGCGGGGGGGCCCAAGAGACCCAGTACTTC.

The chain uses TRBV6-1 and TRBJ1-4; unclear D gene. The V and J ends lost 4 bases and 0 bases respectively, with 12 bases between them. CDR3 length equals 16 residues. The V gene's germline CDR1 is MNHNS and CDR2 SASEGT. CDR3 residues: CASSVIEVATNEKLFF. CDR3 sequence (DNA): TGTGCCAGCAGTGTAATAGAGGTTGCAACTAATGAAAAACTGTTTTTT.

Points on this clone: The same CDR3 is also encoded by other DNA sequences in this sample. The rearrangement links TRBV5-1 to TRBJ2-1; TRBD2 matches 9 bases. V dropped 0 bases and J dropped 4; count of bases not matched to a gene: 5. The CDR3 loop spans 16 amino acids. Germline-derived CDR1 and CDR2 are SGHRS and YFSETQ. DNA for the CDR3: TGCGCCAGCAGCTTGGGGCTAGCGGGACCATACAATGAGCAGTTCTTC. It translates to CASSLGLAGPYNEQFF.

This clone has only one observation. This rearrangement joins TRBV6-6 to TRBJ1-6, with 8 bases lining up with TRBD1. The CDR3 totals 14 residues. CDR1 MNHNY and CDR2 SVGAGI come from the germline V gene (reference sequence). V trimming: 4 bases; J trimming: 9 bases; junction bases outside the gene matches: 5. Here the CDR3 reads CASSSGQGGSPLHF. CDR3 DNA sequence: TGTGCCAGCAGTTCCGGACAGGGAGGTTCACCCCTCCACTTT.

The J gene is TRBJ1-3, the V gene TRBV19, with TRBD1 as a possible D gene (6 bases). V shed 7 bases and J shed 2 bases, with 12 bases lying between them. The CDR3 is made up of 14 amino acids. Germline V gives CDR1 LNHDA, CDR2 SQIVND (reference sequence). The CDR3 loop is CASMKGDTGNTIYF. In DNA form, the CDR3 reads TGTGCCAGTATGAAGGGGGACACTGGAAACACCATATATTTT.

The count of this clone is one. The V call is TRBV2, the J call TRBJ1-3; TRBD1 matches at 7 bases. Germline trimming cut 5 bases from V and 4 bases from J; bases unmatched to any gene: 5. The CDR3 length is 14 residues. Germline lookup yields CDR1 SNHLY and CDR2 FYNNEI. In DNA form, the CDR3 reads TGTGCCAGCAGTCCGACAGGGAACGGAAACACCATATATTTT. Amino acid sequence: CASSPTGNGNTIYF.

The chain uses TRBV6-5 and TRBJ2-1, with 7 positions matching TRBD1. The CDR3 contains 14 residues. Germline CDR1 MNHEY, CDR2 SVGAGI. The V segment lost 8 bases and the J segment 3 bases; nucleotides outside the gene matches: 7. In DNA form, the CDR3 reads TGTGCCAGCCGGACCCGGGACAGCTACAATGAGCAGTTCTTC. It encodes CASRTRDSYNEQFF.

J is TRBJ2-5 and V is TRBV11-2; D is ambiguous. V was cut by 5 bases and J by 4 bases, with 11 bases left in between. Germline V gene sequence: CDR1 SGHAT, CDR2 FQNNGV. The CDR3 consists of 13 residues. Here the CDR3 reads CASSLGRRETQYF. CDR3 DNA sequence: TGTGCCAGCAGCCTCGGCAGGCGAGAGACCCAGTACTTC. The complete variable domain, with remaining parts taken from reference TRBV11-2 and TRBJ2-5, reads EAGVAQSPRYKIIEKRQSVAFWCNPISGHATLYWYQQILGQGPKLLIQFQNNGVVDDSQLPKDRFSAERLKGVDSTLKIQPAKLEDSAVYLCASSLGRRETQYFGPGTRLLVL.

V gene TRBV5-1 combines with J gene TRBJ2-5; 7 bases match TRBD1. This CDR3 spans 16 amino acids. Trimming removed 4 bases from V and 2 bases from J; junction bases left unmatched: 11. Germline lookup yields CDR1 SGHRS and CDR2 YFSETQ. The CDR3 region has the DNA TGCGCCAGCAGCCAAGGGGGCGTTGGGGGTCAAGAGACCCAGTACTTC. Amino acid sequence: CASSQGGVGGQETQYF.

J is TRBJ1-5 and V is TRBV18, with D maybe TRBD1 (5 bases). V lost 6 bases to trimming and J lost 0 bases, with 9 bases between them. The CDR3 consists of 14 residues. Germline CDR1 KGHSH, CDR2 LQKENI. The CDR3 coding sequence is TGTGCCAGCTCTCAACAGGTTAGCAATCAGCCCCAGCATTTT. It specifies CASSQQVSNQPQHF.

The V gene is TRBV2, the J gene TRBJ1-4, with D perhaps matching TRBD1 (6 bases). CDR1 SNHLY and CDR2 FYNNEI come from the germline V gene. V gave up 6 bases and J gave up 8 bases, with 13 bases separating them. The CDR3 sequence is 13 residues long. The CDR3 loop is CASRGTRWEKLFF. The CDR3 DNA sequence: TGTGCCAGCAGGGGGACACGGTGGGAAAAACTGTTTTTT.

This chain uses TRBV27 with TRBJ1-3; D possibly corresponds to TRBD1 (6 bases). Trimming took off 5 bases at V and 4 bases at J, with 18 bases between the two ends. CDR1 is MNHEY, CDR2 SMNVEV, per germline (reference sequence). This CDR3 comprises 16 residues. The CDR3 DNA follows: TGTGCCAGCAGTCCTAGATGGACAGCATCAGGAAACACCATATATTTT. It yields the protein CASSPRWTASGNTIYF.

As DNA, the CDR3 is TGTGCCAGCAGCTTGTGGGTGGCAGGGAGGCGTCTTAGCAATGAGCAGTTCTTC. Translation gives CASSLWVAGRRLSNEQFF. This chain links TRBV5-5 with TRBJ2-1; a weak D match, TRBD2 (6 bases). Trimming removed 1 base from V and 6 bases from J, with 23 bases in between. The length of the CDR3 is 18 residues. The germline CDR1 and CDR2 sequences are SGHKS and YYEKEE (reference sequence).

Only one count was recorded for this clone. The chain employs TRBV4-2 and TRBJ1-2, with 7 bases identical to TRBD1. The CDR3 sequence is 19 residues long. The V and J ends lost 2 bases and 0 bases, in that order; junction bases with no gene match: 15. Germline V lookup: CDR1 LGHNA, CDR2 YNFKEQ. DNA of the CDR3: TGTGCCAGCAGCCAATTTGTGGCCGGACAGGCCCCGGCTAACTATGGCTACACCTTC. Its translation is CASSQFVAGQAPANYGYTF.

The gene calls are TRBV30 and TRBJ1-6; D possibly corresponds to TRBD1 (6 bases). Trimming shortened V by 2 bases and J by 9 bases, and 11 bases separated the two germline ends. The CDR3 totals 13 residues. CDR1 and CDR2 (germline): GTSNPN, SVGIG (reference sequence). The CDR3 DNA sequence: TGTGCCTGGAGTTACAGGGATGGTTCACCCCTCCACTTT. It codes for CAWSYRDGSPLHF.

The chain has TRBV9 and TRBJ1-2; TRBD1 is a possible D gene (5 bases). V shed 2 bases and J shed 4 bases, with 12 bases lying between them. The CDR3 is made up of 14 amino acids. Germline V gives CDR1 SGDLS, CDR2 YYNGEE. The CDR3 spells CASSVTETGYGYTF. The CDR3, as DNA: TGTGCCAGCAGCGTGACCGAAACAGGCTATGGCTACACCTTC.

The V gene is TRBV3-1 (or the pseudogene TRBV3-2), the J gene TRBJ1-2, with D tentatively TRBD1 (5 bases). Per the germline V gene, CDR1 is LGHDT and CDR2 is YNNKEL (reference sequence). Trimming stripped 3 bases from V and 5 bases from J, with 10 bases between. The CDR3 loop spans 13 amino acids. CDR3 bases: TGTGCCAGCAGCCATGGGGGGAATTATGGCTACACCTTC. Amino acids: CASSHGGNYGYTF.

The chain links TRBV5-1 to TRBJ2-3, with a weak D call TRBD1 (6 bases). Trimming pared 6 bases from V and 4 bases from J, leaving 24 bases between. The germline V gene encodes CDR1 SGHRS and CDR2 YFSETQ. The CDR3 totals 17 residues. DNA of the CDR3: TGCGCCAGCAACCGACAGGTGGCCCTGGGAAAGGCAGATACGCAGTATTTT. The encoded protein is CASNRQVALGKADTQYF.

The V call is TRBV10-2, the J call TRBJ1-5; 9 positions agree with TRBD1. The ends lost 7 bases at V and 6 bases at J; junction bases unmatched: 13. This CDR3 is 16 amino acids long. From germline, CDR1 is WSHSY and CDR2 SAAADI. In DNA form, the CDR3 reads TGCGCCAGCACCGGGACAGGGACCGGTATAGGTCAGCCCCAGCATTTT. Translating it yields CASTGTGTGIGQPQHF.

The DNA of the CDR3 is TGTGCCAGCAGTTACTCGAGTACGGGACAGTTGAACATTCAGTACTTC. It specifies CASSYSSTGQLNIQYF. This chain connects TRBV6-6 to TRBJ2-4; 7 nucleotides agree with TRBD1. The ends lost 0 bases at V and 7 bases at J; junction bases unmatched: 9. This CDR3 spans 16 amino acids. CDR1 and CDR2 (germline): MNHNY, SVGAGI (reference sequence).

This chain uses TRBV19 with TRBJ1-1, with D maybe TRBD1 (5 bases). The CDR3 is 16 amino acids. V dropped 1 base and J dropped 2 bases, with 14 bases sitting between them. CDR1 is LNHDA and CDR2 is SQIVND in the germline V gene (reference sequence). The CDR3 DNA sequence: TGTGCCAGTAGTATAGTAGGAACAGGTCAAAACACTGAAGCTTTCTTT. Residues: CASSIVGTGQNTEAFF.

A single count supports this clone. The rearrangement uses TRBV30 and TRBJ1-2, with 9 bases matching TRBD1. Trimming removed 1 base from V and 4 bases from J; junction bases left unmatched: 10. The V gene's germline CDR1 is GTSNPN and CDR2 SVGIG (reference sequence). The CDR3 runs to 16 residues. The CDR3 DNA is TGTGCCTGGAGTGCCGGGGACAGGGTGTCGGCCTATGGCTACACCTTC. Translating gives CAWSAGDRVSAYGYTF.

V and J are TRBV27 and TRBJ2-7; 8 nucleotides agree with TRBD1. V was clipped by 4 bases and J by 7 bases; unmatched bases: 9. The CDR3 is 14 residues long. Germline-derived CDR1 and CDR2 are MNHEY and SMNVEV (reference sequence). In DNA form, the CDR3 reads TGTGCCAGCAGTTCCAGGGGGCTGACGTGGGAGCAGTACGTC. This gives the protein CASSSRGLTWEQYV.

The V gene is TRBV5-1, the J gene TRBJ1-1; 8 bases line up with TRBD1. This CDR3 region has 15 residues. Looked up from germline, CDR1 is SGHRS and CDR2 is YFSETQ. The trim removed 0 bases at V and 4 bases at J, leaving 5 bases unmatched. The CDR3 nucleotides are TGCGCCAGCAGCTTGGCAGGGGGCAGGGGCACTGAAGCTTTCTTT. This encodes CASSLAGGRGTEAFF.